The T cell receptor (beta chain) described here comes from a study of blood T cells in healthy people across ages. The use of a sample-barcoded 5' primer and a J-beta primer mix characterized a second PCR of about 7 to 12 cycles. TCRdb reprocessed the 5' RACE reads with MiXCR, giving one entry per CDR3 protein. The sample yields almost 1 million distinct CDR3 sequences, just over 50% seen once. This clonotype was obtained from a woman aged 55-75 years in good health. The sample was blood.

DNA for the CDR3: TGCGCCAGCAGCCCAAGCGGGAGATGGTATACGCAGTATTTT. Amino acids: CASSPSGRWYTQYF. The genes are TRBV5-1 and TRBJ2-3; TRBD2 agrees at 8 bases. V shed 4 bases and J 7 bases; nucleotides not matched to a gene: 8. The CDR3 has 14 amino acids. CDR1 SGHRS and CDR2 YFSETQ come from the germline V gene.